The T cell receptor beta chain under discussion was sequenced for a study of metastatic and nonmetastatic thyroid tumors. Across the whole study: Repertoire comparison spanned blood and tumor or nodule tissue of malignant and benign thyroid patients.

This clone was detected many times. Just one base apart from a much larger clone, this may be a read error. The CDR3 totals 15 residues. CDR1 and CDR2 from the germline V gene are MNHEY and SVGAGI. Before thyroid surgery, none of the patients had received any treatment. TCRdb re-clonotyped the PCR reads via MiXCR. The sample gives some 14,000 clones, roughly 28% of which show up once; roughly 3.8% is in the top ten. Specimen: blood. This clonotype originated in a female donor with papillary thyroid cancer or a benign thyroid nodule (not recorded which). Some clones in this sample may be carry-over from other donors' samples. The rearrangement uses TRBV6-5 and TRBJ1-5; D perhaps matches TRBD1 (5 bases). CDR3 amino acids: CASRYRDGLNQLQHF. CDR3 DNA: TGTGCCAGCAGATACCGGGACGGACTCAATCAGCTCCAGCATTTT.